Listed here is a single T cell receptor (beta chain). Its antigen remains unknown. The germline V and J ends were trimmed by 2 bases and 2 bases, with 10 bases remaining between them. The CDR3 sequence is 14 residues long. Germline V gene lookup returns CDR1 SGHAT and CDR2 FQNNGV. Naive CD8 cells, CD45RO-negative and positively selected for CCR7, excluded terminally differentiated effector memory CD45RA+ cells. The data belong to a study of shared clonotypes between healthy human individuals. Background on the study: Plates per donor: three CD4 naive, three CD4 memory, two CD8 naive, one CD8 memory.

Once extracted for a subset, genomic DNA was divided evenly among several immunoSEQ plates. Repertoires were generated with immunoSEQ multiplex PCR, while TCRdb's copy carries only in-frame clones and drops some. The data show some 2 million clones, roughly 95% seen once. Overall study findings and caveats: Collection of samples was limited to blood; tissue repertoires likely differ. Sharing across four donors was highest in naive CD4 (around 5%) and lowest in memory CD8 (around 0.4%).

This sequence joins TRBV11-2 and TRBJ2-7; D gene ambiguous. The receptor comes from a man younger than 30 in good health. The sample taken for sequencing was naive CD8+ T cells sorted from blood. The CDR3 nucleotides read TGTGCCAGCAGCTTAAGTCCAGGAGCCTACGAGCAGTACTTC. It codes for CASSLSPGAYEQYF.